This T cell receptor (beta chain) was captured in a study of T cells in tumors after PD-1 blockade. As for this clone: Its antigen is undetermined.

Regarding the study as a whole: Peripheral recruitment is suggested, as some novel exhausted tumor clones were in pre-treatment blood.

The table came from immunoSEQ multiplex PCR; TCRdb's copy has only in-frame clones and leaves some out. The sample carries 61,000 or so clones, roughly 77% recorded once. The receptor comes from a human donor with basal cell carcinoma. The sample was PBMCs, taken before anti-PD-1 treatment.

CDR3 sequence reads: CASRPQGIGNQPQHF. DNA of the CDR3: TGTGCCAGCAGACCCCAGGGTATCGGCAATCAGCCCCAGCATTTT. The genes are TRBV6-5 and TRBJ1-5, with D perhaps matching TRBD1 (5 bases). V lost 6 bases to trimming and J lost 2 bases, with 14 bases between them. The CDR3 runs 15 residues. In germline, CDR1 is MNHEY, CDR2 SVGAGI.